The clone carrying this T cell receptor beta chain was found once. The antigen is unknown. This CDR3 is built from 16 residues. In germline, CDR1 is SGHRS, CDR2 YFSETQ. V trimming: 6 bases; J trimming: 5 bases; junction bases outside the gene matches: 7. The sorted Tregs were CD4+CD25+CD127-/low cells. Findings and caveats of the study: Tumor Tregs overlapped most with tumor, then blood, naive CD4+ cells.

Full-length variable regions came from constant-region reverse primers plus semi-nested Nested Universal Primer A PCR. TCRdb re-analysed the 5' RACE reads in MiXCR, keeping a single row per CDR3 protein. The table shows approximately 60,000 distinct CDR3 sequences, with about 26% occurring only once. The V and J genes are TRBV5-1 and TRBJ2-3; 15 bases line up with TRBD2. Sequencing input: tumor-infiltrating Tregs sorted from the breast tumor. The TCR sequence derives from a female donor with breast cancer. Written as DNA, the CDR3 is TGCGCCAGCACCTCGGGACTAGCGGGAGGTTTAGATACGCAGTATTTT. Encoded protein: CASTSGLAGGLDTQYF.